Given below is one TCR beta chain in context. Its antigen is not known. The data stem from a study of OX40 agonist ivuxolimab in advanced cancers. Study in general: Of the participants, over 30% had some prior anti-PD-1, anti-PD-L1 or anti-CTLA-4 therapy, which was allowed.

Study-wide points: The mean number of expanded clones was higher in CD8+ T cells than in CD4+. Clonal expansion from baseline to week 6 occurred in both CD4+ and CD8+ T cells.

Germline V gene sequence: CDR1 SGHNT, CDR2 YYREEE (reference sequence). V lost 1 base and J lost 8, with 12 bases in between. The CDR3 has 13 amino acids. Libraries were prepared by immunoSEQ multiplex PCR; TCRdb keeps only in-frame clonotypes and omits some of them. The repertoire includes 50,000 to 65,000 clones, around 90% of them detected once, and 0.65% to 0.7% sits in the top ten. The clonotype originates from an adult with an advanced solid tumor such as melanoma, head and neck, liver or kidney cancer. The chain has TRBV5-4 and TRBJ1-2; D ambiguous. Sequenced here: CD4+ or CD8+ T cells sorted from blood, sampled in a trial of the OX40 agonist ivuxolimab. In nucleotides, the CDR3 is TGTGCCAGCAGCTTGTTAGGTGTTCGGGGCTACACCTTC. Its translation is CASSLLGVRGYTF.